This TCR beta chain comes out of a study of blood T cell repertoires in COVID-19. Study-wide context: Sample material is recorded as cDNA or gDNA derived from T cells, B-cell-depleted T cells, or PBMCs.

Under the authors' procedure: Amplification with reference gene primers provided the estimates of nucleated cell counts. The repertoire was sequenced with immunoSEQ multiplex PCR; TCRdb's copy has only in-frame clones and lacks some. The V and J calls and the clone size are those of that table, but D and trimming were determined from the DNA. The sample includes approximately 150,000 clones, around 80% of them seen just once. Ages ranged from about 18 to 100 years, with residence in around 24 US areas. Clinical histories supplied by participants themselves formed the basis of cohort assignment. In germline, CDR1 is MNHEY, CDR2 SMNVEV (reference sequence). The CDR3 sequence is 18 residues long. With V trimmed by 2 bases and J by 1 base, 6 bases remained unmatched.

The chain joins TRBV27 to TRBJ2-2; 11 positions match TRBD2. This TCR was recovered from a middle-aged man with acute COVID-19. The source material was PBMCs or T cells enriched from blood (not recorded which). The DNA of the CDR3 is TGTGCCAGCAGTTTAACCCCGGGACTAGCGGTGAACACCGGGGAGCTGTTTTTT. It is translated as CASSLTPGLAVNTGELFF.